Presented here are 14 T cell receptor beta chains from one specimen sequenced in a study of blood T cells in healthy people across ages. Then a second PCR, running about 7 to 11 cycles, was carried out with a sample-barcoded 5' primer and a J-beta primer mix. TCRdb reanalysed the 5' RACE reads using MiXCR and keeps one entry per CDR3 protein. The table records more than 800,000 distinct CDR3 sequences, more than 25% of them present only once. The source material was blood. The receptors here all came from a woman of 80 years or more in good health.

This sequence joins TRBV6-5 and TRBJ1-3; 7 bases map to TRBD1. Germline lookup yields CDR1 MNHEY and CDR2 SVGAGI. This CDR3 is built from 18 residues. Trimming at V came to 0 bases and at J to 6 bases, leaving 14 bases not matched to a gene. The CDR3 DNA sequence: TGTGCCAGCAGTTACTCGAAAAGACAGGGCCGAGGCGTAAACACCATATATTTT. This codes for CASSYSKRQGRGVNTIYF.

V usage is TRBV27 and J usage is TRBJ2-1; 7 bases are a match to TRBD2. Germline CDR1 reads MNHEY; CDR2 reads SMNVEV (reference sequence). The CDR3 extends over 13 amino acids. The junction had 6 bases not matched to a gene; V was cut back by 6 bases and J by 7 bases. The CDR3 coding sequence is TGTGCCAGCAGCACCGGACTAGTTAATGAGCAGTTCTTC. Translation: CASSTGLVNEQFF.

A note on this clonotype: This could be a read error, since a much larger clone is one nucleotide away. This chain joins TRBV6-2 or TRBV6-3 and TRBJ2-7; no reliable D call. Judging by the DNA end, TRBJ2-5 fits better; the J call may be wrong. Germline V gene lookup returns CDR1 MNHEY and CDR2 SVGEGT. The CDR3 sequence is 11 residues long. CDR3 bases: TGTGCCGGTACCTCCCGAGAGACCCAGTACTTC. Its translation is CAGTSRETQYF.

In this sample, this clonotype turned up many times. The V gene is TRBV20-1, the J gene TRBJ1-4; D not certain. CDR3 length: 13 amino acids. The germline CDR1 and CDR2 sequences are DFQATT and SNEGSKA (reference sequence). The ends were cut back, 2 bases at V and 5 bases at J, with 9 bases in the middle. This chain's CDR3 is CSARQNSNEKLFF. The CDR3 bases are TGCAGTGCTAGACAGAACTCAAATGAAAAACTGTTTTTT.

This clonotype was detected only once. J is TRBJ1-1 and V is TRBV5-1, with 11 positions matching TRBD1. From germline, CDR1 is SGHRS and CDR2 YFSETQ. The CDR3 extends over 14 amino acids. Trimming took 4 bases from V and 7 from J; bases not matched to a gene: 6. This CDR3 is CASSIGQGAGEAFF. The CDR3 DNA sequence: TGCGCCAGCAGCATAGGACAGGGGGCTGGTGAAGCTTTCTTT.

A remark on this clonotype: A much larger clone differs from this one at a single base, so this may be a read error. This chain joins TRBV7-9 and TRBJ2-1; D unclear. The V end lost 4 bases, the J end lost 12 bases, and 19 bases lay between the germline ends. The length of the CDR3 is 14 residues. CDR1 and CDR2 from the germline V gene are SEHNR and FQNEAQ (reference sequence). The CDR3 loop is CASSSSKTGDGQFF. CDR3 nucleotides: TGTGCCAGCAGCTCCAGCAAGACTGGCGATGGGCAGTTCTTC. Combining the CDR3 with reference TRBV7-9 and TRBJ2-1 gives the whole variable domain DTGVSQNPRHKITKRGQNVTFRCDPISEHNRLYWYRQTLGQGPEFLTYFQNEAQLEKSRLLSDRFSAERPKGSFSTLEIQRTEQGDSAMYLCASSSSKTGDGQFFGPGTRLTVL.

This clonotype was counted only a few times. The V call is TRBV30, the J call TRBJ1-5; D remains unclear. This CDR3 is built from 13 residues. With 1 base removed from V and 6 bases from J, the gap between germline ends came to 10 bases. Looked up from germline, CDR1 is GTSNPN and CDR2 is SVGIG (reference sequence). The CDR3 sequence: CAWSASGPQPQHF. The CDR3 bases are TGTGCCTGGAGTGCATCTGGCCCTCAGCCCCAGCATTTT.

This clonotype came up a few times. The CDR3 loop reads CASSQDASTAYGYTF. Written as DNA, the CDR3 is TGTGCCAGCAGCCAAGACGCGTCTACCGCCTATGGCTACACCTTC. The genes are TRBV4-2 and TRBJ1-2; D unresolved. Between the trimmed V and J ends, which lost 0 bases and 4 bases, there was a span of 12 bases. CDR3 length equals 15 residues. CDR1 LGHNA and CDR2 YNFKEQ come from the germline V gene.

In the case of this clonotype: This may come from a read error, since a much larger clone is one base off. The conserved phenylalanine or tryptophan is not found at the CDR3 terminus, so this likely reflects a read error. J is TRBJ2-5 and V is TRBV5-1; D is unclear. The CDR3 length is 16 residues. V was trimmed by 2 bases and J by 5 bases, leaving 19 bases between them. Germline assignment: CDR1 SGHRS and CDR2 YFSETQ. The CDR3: CASSFQGSGKRETQYL. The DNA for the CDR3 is TGCGCCAGCAGCTTTCAAGGTTCGGGCAAAAGGGAGACCCAGTACTTA.

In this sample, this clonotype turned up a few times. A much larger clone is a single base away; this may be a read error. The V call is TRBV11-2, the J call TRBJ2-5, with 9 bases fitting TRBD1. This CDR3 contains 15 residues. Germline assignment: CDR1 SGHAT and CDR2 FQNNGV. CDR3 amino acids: CAGSLGDRVQETQYF. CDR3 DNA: TGTGCCGGCAGCTTAGGGGACAGGGTCCAAGAGACCCAGTACTTC.

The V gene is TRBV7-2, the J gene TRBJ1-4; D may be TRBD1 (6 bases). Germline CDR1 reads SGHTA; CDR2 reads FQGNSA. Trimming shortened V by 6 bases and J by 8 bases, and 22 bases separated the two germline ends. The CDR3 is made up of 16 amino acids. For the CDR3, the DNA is TGTGCCAGCAGTCCCGGAGGTTGGACAGTTGGGGAAAAACTGTTTTTT. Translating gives CASSPGGWTVGEKLFF.

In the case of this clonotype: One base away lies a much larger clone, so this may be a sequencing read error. The CDR3 sequence is CASTRDGFLYF. The CDR3 DNA is TGTGCCAGCACCCGGGACGGCTTTCTGTATTTT. The chain has TRBV7-2 and TRBJ2-3; D is tentatively TRBD1 or TRBD2 (5 bases each). Germline CDR1 and CDR2: SGHTA and FQGNSA. The CDR3 spans 11 residues. The V gene lost 7 bases and the J gene lost 14 bases, with 16 bases spanning the gap.

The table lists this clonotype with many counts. CDR3: CAWRGQLYNEQFF. CDR3 DNA: TGTGCCTGGAGAGGACAGCTCTACAATGAGCAGTTCTTC. This sequence joins TRBV30 and TRBJ2-1; tentative D call: TRBD1 (6 bases). Trimming took off 3 bases at V and 3 bases at J, with 9 bases between the two ends. CDR3 length equals 13 residues. The germline V gene has CDR1 GTSNPN and CDR2 SVGIG (reference sequence).

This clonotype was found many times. CDR3 DNA: TGCAGTGCTAGAGATGCCCCCTATAATTCACCCCTCCACTTT. Amino acids: CSARDAPYNSPLHF. This chain uses TRBV20-1 with TRBJ1-6, with unresolved D. Deletions cut 0 bases from V and 2 bases from J, with 5 bases between. Germline CDR1 DFQATT, CDR2 SNEGSKA (reference sequence). This CDR3 contains 14 residues.